The clone carrying this T cell receptor (beta chain) was counted a single time. The target antigen is unknown. Germline V CDR1 and CDR2: SGHAT, FQNNGV. V was trimmed by 1 base and J by 3 bases, leaving 16 bases between them. This CDR3 has 17 residues. PCR amplification relied on 60 Vbeta primers (plus 13 Jbeta primers). Using immunoSEQ multiplex PCR, the repertoire was profiled, and TCRdb retains in-frame clones only, with some absent. The table records approximately 190,000 clones, about nine tenths of them present only once. This entry comes from a study of cytomegalovirus exposure and HLA in healthy donors. Study-level background: In an earlier analysis, 117 million unique TCR beta sequences were found from 150 million to 200 million T cells. Study results and limitations: The authors considered a cluster of highly shared sequence variants likely to be a sequencing artifact. Later analysis identified a missense DCLRE1C variant that was linked to TCR beta V- and J-gene trimming. Analysis performed later showed TCR beta chains linked to HLA being more clonally expanded than equally common others.

The source material was PBMCs. The chain uses TRBV11-2 and TRBJ2-4; possibly TRBD2 for D (5 bases). This TCR came from a boy between 2 and 10 years old in good health and CMV-seronegative. Here the CDR3 reads CASSLGGLADGKNIQYF. CDR3 nucleotide sequence: TGTGCCAGCAGCTTAGGAGGCCTAGCCGACGGCAAAAACATTCAGTACTTC.